The rows below give T cell receptor beta chains drawn from one sample of a study of T cells in Graves' hyperthyroidism and ophthalmopathy. A single record per CDR3 protein comes from TCRdb applying MiXCR to the multiplex PCR reads. The sample holds about 600,000 distinct CDR3 sequences, approximately 15% seen once. Material: blood. These receptors were taken from a woman aged 40 to 50 with Graves' ophthalmopathy. Both conserved end residues are part of each CDR3. Fields, in order: CDR3 DNA, CDR3 protein, J gene, V gene, clone size, D gene. The D gene is left open where the match is weak. Not every row has a clone size; where given, it reads once, few, many or a size class.

CDR3nt: TGTGCCAGCACGCTAATCGCCGCTAACACCGGGGAGCTGTTTTTT
CDR3aa: CASTLIAANTGELFF
j_gene: TRBJ2-2
v_gene: TRBV7-8
abundance: .
d_gene: .

CDR3nt: TGTGCCAGCACCCTTACCATCGGGGGGGCGAATCAGCCCCAGCATTTT
CDR3aa: CASTLTIGGANQPQHF
j_gene: TRBJ1-5
v_gene: TRBV28
abundance: many
d_gene: .

CDR3nt: TGTGCCAGGGGTCGGGACTCAGACACCGGGGAGCTGTTTTTT
CDR3aa: CARGRDSDTGELFF
j_gene: TRBJ2-2
v_gene: TRBV2
abundance: many
d_gene: .

CDR3nt: TGTGCCAGCAGCTTAGGGTGGGGCCCGGAGGAAGCCCAGCATTTT
CDR3aa: CASSLGWGPEEAQHF
j_gene: TRBJ1-5
v_gene: TRBV7-9
abundance: .
d_gene: .

CDR3nt: TGTGCCAGCAGCCAATCACAGGGTGCCCCCCTCCACTTT
CDR3aa: CASSQSQGAPLHF
j_gene: TRBJ1-6
v_gene: TRBV3-1
abundance: many
d_gene: .

CDR3nt: TGTGCCAGCAGTCCCCCTCCTCGCTTGTACGAGCAGTACTTC
CDR3aa: CASSPPPRLYEQYF
j_gene: TRBJ2-7
v_gene: TRBV28
abundance: many
d_gene: .

CDR3nt: TGCAGTGCTAGATCAACCGGGACAGGGGGCCAAAACATTCAGTACTTC
CDR3aa: CSARSTGTGGQNIQYF
j_gene: TRBJ2-4
v_gene: TRBV20-1
abundance: .
d_gene: TRBD1

CDR3nt: TGCGCCAGCAGCCCCCGGTCCGCCTCCTACGAGCAGTACTTC
CDR3aa: CASSPRSASYEQYF
j_gene: TRBJ2-7
v_gene: TRBV5-1
abundance: .
d_gene: .

CDR3nt: TGCGCCAGCAGCCCGAATGGGGGAGGAAACACCATATATTTT
CDR3aa: CASSPNGGGNTIYF
j_gene: TRBJ1-3
v_gene: TRBV5-1
abundance: few
d_gene: .

CDR3nt: TGTGCCAGCAGTAAGAATTTGAACACTGAAGCTTTCTTT
CDR3aa: CASSKNLNTEAFF
j_gene: TRBJ1-1
v_gene: TRBV2
abundance: many
d_gene: .

CDR3nt: TGTGCCAGCATCTCTAGCGAACCGGGCTACGAGCAGTACTTC
CDR3aa: CASISSEPGYEQYF
j_gene: TRBJ2-7
v_gene: TRBV28
abundance: many
d_gene: .

CDR3nt: TGTGCCAGCAGTGACCCTCCCGCTACCTACGAGCAGTACTTC
CDR3aa: CASSDPPATYEQYF
j_gene: TRBJ2-7
v_gene: TRBV6-2/TRBV6-3
abundance: few
d_gene: .

CDR3nt: TGTGCCATCAAAGGGACAATGAATTTCTATGGCTACACCTTC
CDR3aa: CAIKGTMNFYGYTF
j_gene: TRBJ1-2
v_gene: TRBV10-3
abundance: many
d_gene: .

CDR3nt: TGTGCCAGCAGTGAAGCTCACAGTTTTGTCAATGAGCAGTTCTTC
CDR3aa: CASSEAHSFVNEQFF
j_gene: TRBJ2-1
v_gene: TRBV6-1
abundance: .
d_gene: .

CDR3nt: TGTGCCAGCAGGGACCTGAATAGCGACACTGAAGCTTTCTTT
CDR3aa: CASRDLNSDTEAFF
j_gene: TRBJ1-1
v_gene: TRBV27
abundance: many
d_gene: .

CDR3nt: TGCGCCAGCAGTTGGTACGCGAACACCGGGGAGCTGTTTTTT
CDR3aa: CASSWYANTGELFF
j_gene: TRBJ2-2
v_gene: TRBV5-1
abundance: many
d_gene: .

CDR3nt: TGCAGTGCTAGCCTATCGGGGAATTCACCCCTCCACTTT
CDR3aa: CSASLSGNSPLHF
j_gene: TRBJ1-6
v_gene: TRBV20-1
abundance: few
d_gene: .

CDR3nt: TGTGCCAGCAGCGTAGGGTCGACTTATCAAGAGACCCAGTACTTC
CDR3aa: CASSVGSTYQETQYF
j_gene: TRBJ2-5
v_gene: TRBV9
abundance: many
d_gene: .

CDR3nt: TGTGCCAGCACCCCACGGGGGGAAAATTACAATGAGCAGTTCTTC
CDR3aa: CASTPRGENYNEQFF
j_gene: TRBJ2-1
v_gene: TRBV6-1
abundance: many
d_gene: TRBD2

CDR3nt: TGTGCCAGCAGCGAAGAACTAGCGGGATTCCACGAGCAGTACTTC
CDR3aa: CASSEELAGFHEQYF
j_gene: TRBJ2-7
v_gene: TRBV9
abundance: .
d_gene: TRBD2

CDR3nt: TGTGCCAGCAGTGATGGGACTCCCAATGAGCAGTTCTTC
CDR3aa: CASSDGTPNEQFF
j_gene: TRBJ2-1
v_gene: TRBV2
abundance: .
d_gene: .

CDR3nt: TGTGCCAGCAGCTCCCAGGGACACTATGGCTACACCTTC
CDR3aa: CASSSQGHYGYTF
j_gene: TRBJ1-2
v_gene: TRBV5-5
abundance: .
d_gene: .

CDR3nt: TGTGCCAGCAGTTTCCGGCTAGCCGGTCTCGAGCAGTACTTC
CDR3aa: CASSFRLAGLEQYF
j_gene: TRBJ2-7
v_gene: TRBV28
abundance: .
d_gene: .

CDR3nt: TGTGCCTGGAGTGGGACAGTTAAGGGGAAAGCTTTCTTT
CDR3aa: CAWSGTVKGKAFF
j_gene: TRBJ1-1
v_gene: TRBV30
abundance: .
d_gene: .

CDR3nt: TGTGCCAGCAGTCTAAAGACAGGGGGGACCTACGAGCAGTACTTC
CDR3aa: CASSLKTGGTYEQYF
j_gene: TRBJ2-7
v_gene: TRBV27
abundance: many
d_gene: TRBD1

CDR3nt: TGCAGCGTTGCGGGGGAAGAATATGGCTACACCTTC
CDR3aa: CSVAGEEYGYTF
j_gene: TRBJ1-2
v_gene: TRBV29-1
abundance: few
d_gene: .

CDR3nt: TGCAGTGCTACGGAGCTAGCGTACACCGGGGAGCTGTTTTTT
CDR3aa: CSATELAYTGELFF
j_gene: TRBJ2-2
v_gene: TRBV20-1
abundance: few
d_gene: .

CDR3nt: TGCAGTGCAAAGACCGGAAATCAGCCCCAGCATTTT
CDR3aa: CSAKTGNQPQHF
j_gene: TRBJ1-5
v_gene: TRBV20-1
abundance: .
d_gene: .

CDR3nt: TGTGCCAGCAGCCAAGCCCGACTAGCGGGAGGGGATGAGCAGTTCTTC
CDR3aa: CASSQARLAGGDEQFF
j_gene: TRBJ2-1
v_gene: TRBV14
abundance: .
d_gene: TRBD2

CDR3nt: TGCAGTGCTAGCAGAGCGAATGAGCAGTTCTTC
CDR3aa: CSASRANEQFF
j_gene: TRBJ2-1
v_gene: TRBV20-1
abundance: many
d_gene: .

CDR3nt: TGTGCCACCCTTCCAGGAGGGTGGAGCGGGACGCAGTATTTT
CDR3aa: CATLPGGWSGTQYF
j_gene: TRBJ2-3
v_gene: TRBV10-3
abundance: few
d_gene: .

CDR3nt: TGTGCCAGCAGTTACTCTTGGAAGGGGTCGCCTCGCAATGAGCAGTTCTTC
CDR3aa: CASSYSWKGSPRNEQFF
j_gene: TRBJ2-1
v_gene: TRBV6-2/TRBV6-3
abundance: many
d_gene: .